Shown below are 8 T cell receptor beta chains from a single sample sequenced in a study of Graves' ophthalmopathy and Graves' hyperthyroidism. Amplification from RNA transcripts yielded the TCR beta CDR3 regions. An opening RT-PCR round employed HTBI primers and preceded a second-round multiplex PCR. TCRdb re-called the multiplex PCR reads through MiXCR, storing one row per CDR3 protein. Among 650,000 to 900,000 distinct CDR3 sequences listed, approximately 40% were seen once. Sequencing was done on a sample of peripheral blood. The receptors shown here come from an adult man with Graves' ophthalmopathy.

The count of this clonotype is one. The CDR3 region has the DNA TGTGCCAGCAGTGACACTCTGGACAGGGTACCTTACGAGCAGTACTTC. This translates into CASSDTLDRVPYEQYF. The V gene is TRBV7-9, the J gene TRBJ2-7, with 8 nucleotides matching TRBD1. Germline trimming cut 6 bases from V and 4 bases from J; bases unmatched to any gene: 14. This CDR3 is built from 16 residues. Germline CDR1 SEHNR, CDR2 FQNEAQ (reference sequence).

This clonotype turned up a few times. One junction end does not reproduce the germline sequence, and a read error may be involved. This chain links TRBV19 with TRBJ2-7; TRBD2 is a possible D gene (6 bases). Looked up from germline, CDR1 is LNHDA and CDR2 is SQIVND (reference sequence). The CDR3 sequence is 12 residues long. The CDR3, as DNA: TGTGCCAGTAGTATAACCTCCGGGACTCCCATTTTC. It yields the protein CASSITSGTPIF.

At least ten counts were recorded for this clonotype. CDR3: CASSLTYGSYEQYF. CDR3 in DNA: TGTGCCAGCAGCCTTACCTACGGTTCCTACGAGCAGTACTTC. V gene TRBV7-9 combines with J gene TRBJ2-7, with unresolved D. V lost 5 bases and J 1 base, leaving 12 bases between the germline ends. This CDR3 comprises 14 residues. CDR1 SEHNR and CDR2 FQNEAQ come from the germline V gene (reference sequence).

This chain links TRBV10-3 with TRBJ1-1; 9 nucleotides line up with TRBD1. The V gene end was trimmed by 10 bases and the J gene end by 1 base; junction bases not matched to a gene: 7. The CDR3 loop spans 14 amino acids. Germline V gene sequence: CDR1 ENHRY, CDR2 SYGVKD. The CDR3 is CASTEQGANTEAFF. CDR3 DNA: TGTGCCAGTACTGAACAGGGGGCGAACACTGAAGCTTTCTTT.

The chain combines TRBV7-9 with TRBJ1-4; no clear D gene. Germline CDR1 is SEHNR and CDR2 is FQNEAQ (reference sequence). The CDR3 totals 14 residues. Trimming took 2 bases from V and 8 from J, leaving 12 bases between them. CDR3 DNA: TGTGCCAGCAGCTTACGGGGAGCGACCGAAAAACTGTTTTTT. This gives the protein CASSLRGATEKLFF.

Remarks on this clonotype: The junction does not match germline at one end; this may be a read error. CDR3 sequence: CSARGTSYKQYF. The CDR3 region has the DNA TGCAGTGCTAGGGGGACGTCCTACAAGCAGTACTTC. The chain uses TRBV20-1 and TRBJ2-7; either TRBD1 or TRBD2 may fit D (5 bases each). The CDR3 has 12 amino acids. Germline V gene data show CDR1 as DFQATT and CDR2 as SNEGSKA (reference sequence).

This clonotype was detected many times. This chain connects TRBV12-3 or TRBV12-4 to TRBJ2-7; tentatively, D is TRBD1 (6 bases). The CDR3 is 13 residues long. V was cut by 3 bases and J by 6 bases, with 12 bases left in between. CDR3 sequence reads: CASSFNRVSEQYF. CDR3 DNA: TGTGCCAGCAGTTTCAACAGGGTTAGCGAGCAGTACTTC.

This clonotype was observed a handful of times. V usage is TRBV7-9 and J usage is TRBJ1-2; D unresolved. Looked up from germline, CDR1 is SEHNR and CDR2 is FQNEAQ (reference sequence). Trimming took 2 bases from V and 0 from J, leaving 13 bases between them. The CDR3 extends over 16 amino acids. The CDR3 nucleotides read TGTGCCAGCAGCTTATCGTCCCACTTAGCTAACTATGGCTACACCTTC. As protein: CASSLSSHLANYGYTF. Combining the CDR3 with reference TRBV7-9 and TRBJ1-2 gives the whole variable domain DTGVSQNPRHKITKRGQNVTFRCDPISEHNRLYWYRQTLGQGPEFLTYFQNEAQLEKSRLLSDRFSAERPKGSFSTLEIQRTEQGDSAMYLCASSLSSHLANYGYTFGSGTRLTVV.